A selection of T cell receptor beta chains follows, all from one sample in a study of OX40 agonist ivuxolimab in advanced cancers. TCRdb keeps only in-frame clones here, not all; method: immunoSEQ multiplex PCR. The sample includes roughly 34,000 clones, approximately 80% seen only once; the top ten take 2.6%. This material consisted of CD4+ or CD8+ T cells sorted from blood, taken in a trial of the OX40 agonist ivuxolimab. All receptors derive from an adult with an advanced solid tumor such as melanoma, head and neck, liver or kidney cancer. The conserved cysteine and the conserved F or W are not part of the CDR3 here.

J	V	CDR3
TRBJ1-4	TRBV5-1	ASSLGQGDEKLF
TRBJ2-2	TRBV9	ASSVTDLGELF
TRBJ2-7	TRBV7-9	ASSLRQGGEQY
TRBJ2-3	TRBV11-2	ASSLDQGRTDTQY
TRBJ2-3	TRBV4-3	ASSQDSRGGDTQY
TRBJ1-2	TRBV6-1	ASSQTGGVRNGYT
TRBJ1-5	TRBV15	ATSRGGGRQPQH
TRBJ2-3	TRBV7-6	ASSLAGRSTDTQY
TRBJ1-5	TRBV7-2	ASSLSGNQPQH
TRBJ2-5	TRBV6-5	ASGGTGGPGETQY
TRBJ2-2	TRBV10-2	ASSGGYTGELF
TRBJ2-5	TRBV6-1	ASSESGPAEKTQY
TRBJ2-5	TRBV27	ASQHAVSETQY
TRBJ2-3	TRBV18	ASSPRLAGTTDTQY
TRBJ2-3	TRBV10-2	ASRRGSITDTQY
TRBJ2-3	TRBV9	ASSVALHTDTQY
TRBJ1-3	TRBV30	ASGQYPGNTIY
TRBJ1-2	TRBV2	ASRRDSPNYGYT
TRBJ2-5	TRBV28	ASSLAGQGTETQY
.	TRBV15	ATSREPGRSTNEQY
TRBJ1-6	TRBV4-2	ASSQDATGASRPLH
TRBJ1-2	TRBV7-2	ASSLGLGYGYT
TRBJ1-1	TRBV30	ARSGTGRNTEAF
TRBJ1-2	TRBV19	ASTLGLEGAEGYT
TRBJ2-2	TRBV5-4	ASRSGTGALRTAGELF
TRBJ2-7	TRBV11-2	ASSPGGEQY
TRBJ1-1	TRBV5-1	ASSTEEGRDAF
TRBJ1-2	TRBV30	AAGVYGYT
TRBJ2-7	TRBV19	ASSTQLAGTYEQY
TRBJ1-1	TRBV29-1	SVDGTLNTEAF
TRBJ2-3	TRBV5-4	ASSLGGAGTDTQY
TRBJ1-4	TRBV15	ATSRAGTGGTNEKLF
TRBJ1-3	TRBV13	ASSFRSSGNTIY
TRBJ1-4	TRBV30	ARSRPGTVNEKLF
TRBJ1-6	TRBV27	ASSEQLGSPLH
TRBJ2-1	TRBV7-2	ASSLRGAAPNEQF
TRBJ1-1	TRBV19	AGKTGRGTEAF
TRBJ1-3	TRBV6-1	ASRTGMAGNTIY
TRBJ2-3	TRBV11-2	ASSLGFSTDTQY
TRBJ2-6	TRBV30	AWSERRTGATSGANVLT
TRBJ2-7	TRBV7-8	ASSSIVSSYEQY
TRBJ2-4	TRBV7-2	ASSLRLAGGGDIQY
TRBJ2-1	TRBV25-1	ASSALRGPGNNEQF
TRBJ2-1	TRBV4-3	ASSQVVAGTSVYNEQF
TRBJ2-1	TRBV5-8	ASSLLAGGHWEEQF
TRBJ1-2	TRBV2	ASGGRNYGYT
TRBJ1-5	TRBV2	ASTPGMGAGQPQH
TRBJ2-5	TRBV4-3	ASSRTTAGQGKETQY